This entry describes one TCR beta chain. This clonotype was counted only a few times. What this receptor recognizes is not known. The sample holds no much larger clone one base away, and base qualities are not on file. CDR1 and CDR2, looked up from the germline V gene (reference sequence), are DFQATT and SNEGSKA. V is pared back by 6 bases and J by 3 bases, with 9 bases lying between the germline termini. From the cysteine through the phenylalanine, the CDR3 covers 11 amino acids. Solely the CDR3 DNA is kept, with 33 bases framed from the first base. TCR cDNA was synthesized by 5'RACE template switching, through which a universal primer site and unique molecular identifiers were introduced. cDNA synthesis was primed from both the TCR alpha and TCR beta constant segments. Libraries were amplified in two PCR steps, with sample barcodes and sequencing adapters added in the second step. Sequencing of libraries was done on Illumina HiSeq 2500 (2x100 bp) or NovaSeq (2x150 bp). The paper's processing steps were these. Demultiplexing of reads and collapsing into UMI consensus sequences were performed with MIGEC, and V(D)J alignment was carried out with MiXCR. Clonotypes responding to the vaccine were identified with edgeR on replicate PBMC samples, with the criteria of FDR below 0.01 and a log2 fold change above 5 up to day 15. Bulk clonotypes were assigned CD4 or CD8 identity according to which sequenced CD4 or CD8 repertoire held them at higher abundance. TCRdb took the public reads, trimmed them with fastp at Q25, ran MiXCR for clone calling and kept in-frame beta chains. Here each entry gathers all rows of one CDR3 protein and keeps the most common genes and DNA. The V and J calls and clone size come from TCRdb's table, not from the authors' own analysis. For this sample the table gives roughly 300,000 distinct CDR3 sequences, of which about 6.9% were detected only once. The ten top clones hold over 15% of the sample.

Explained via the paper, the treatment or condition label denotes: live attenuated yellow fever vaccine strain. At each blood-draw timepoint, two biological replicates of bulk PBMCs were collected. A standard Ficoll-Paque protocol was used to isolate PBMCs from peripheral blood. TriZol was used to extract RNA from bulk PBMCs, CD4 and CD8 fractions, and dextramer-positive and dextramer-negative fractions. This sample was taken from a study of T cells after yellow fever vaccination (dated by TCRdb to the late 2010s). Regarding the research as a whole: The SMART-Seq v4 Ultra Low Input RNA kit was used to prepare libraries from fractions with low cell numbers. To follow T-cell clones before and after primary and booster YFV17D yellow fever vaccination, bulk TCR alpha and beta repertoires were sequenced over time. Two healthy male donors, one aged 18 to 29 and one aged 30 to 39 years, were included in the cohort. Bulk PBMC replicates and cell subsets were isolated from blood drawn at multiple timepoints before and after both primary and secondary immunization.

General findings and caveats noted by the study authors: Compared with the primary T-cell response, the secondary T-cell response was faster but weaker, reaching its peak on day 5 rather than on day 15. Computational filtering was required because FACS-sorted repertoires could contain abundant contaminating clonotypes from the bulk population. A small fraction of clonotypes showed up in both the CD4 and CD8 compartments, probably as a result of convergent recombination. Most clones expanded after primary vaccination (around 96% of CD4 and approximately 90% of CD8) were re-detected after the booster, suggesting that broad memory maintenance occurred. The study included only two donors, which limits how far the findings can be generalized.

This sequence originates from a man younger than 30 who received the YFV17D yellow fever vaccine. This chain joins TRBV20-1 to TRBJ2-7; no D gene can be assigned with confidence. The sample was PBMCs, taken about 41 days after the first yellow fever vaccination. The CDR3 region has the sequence CSAKELYEQYF. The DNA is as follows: TGCAGTGCAAAGGAGCTCTACGAGCAGTACTTC.